Presented here are 18 T cell receptor beta chains from one specimen sequenced in a study of control samples from healthy donors and cancer patients. Generated by immunoSEQ multiplex PCR, the TCRdb table keeps only in-frame clones and is missing some. The repertoire includes 150,000 to 200,000 clones, around 92% of them detected once, and more than 1.3% sits in the top ten. Sequencing input: blood. The receptors were gathered from a woman aged 25 to 39 in good health.

The rearrangement uses TRBV2 and TRBJ2-2; possible D gene TRBD2, 5 bases. CDR3 length equals 12 residues. V dropped 6 bases and J dropped 10 bases, with 12 bases sitting between them. Germline V CDR1 and CDR2: SNHLY, FYNNEI. The CDR3 is CASRRFREELFF. The CDR3 region has the DNA TGTGCCAGCAGGAGGTTTCGGGAGGAGCTGTTTTTT. Based on the CDR3 plus reference TRBV2 and TRBJ2-2, the full variable domain is EPEVTQTPSHQVTQMGQEVILRCVPISNHLYFYWYRQILGQKVEFLVSFYNNEISEKSEIFDDQFSVERPDGSNFTLKIRSTKLEDSAMYFCASRRFREELFFGEGSRLTVL.

The chain links TRBV6-5 to TRBJ1-4; no clear D gene. This CDR3 is built from 15 residues. Trimming removed 0 bases from V and 4 bases from J, with 9 bases in between. Germline V gene lookup returns CDR1 MNHEY and CDR2 SVGAGI. CDR3 nucleotide sequence: TGTGCCAGCAGTTACTCGGGCGGAAATAATGAAAAACTGTTTTTT. Protein: CASSYSGGNNEKLFF.

The genes are TRBV11-1 and TRBJ1-3; D call uncertain. The CDR3 loop spans 15 amino acids. Germline-derived CDR1 and CDR2 are SGHAT and FQDESV (reference sequence). V was clipped by 5 bases and J by 0 bases, with 11 bases between them. CDR3 sequence reads: CASSTRLNSGNTIYF. The CDR3 DNA follows: TGTGCCAGCAGCACCCGACTGAACTCTGGAAACACCATATATTTT. Variable domain in full (rest from reference TRBV11-1 and TRBJ1-3): EAEVAQSPRYKITEKSQAVAFWCDPISGHATLYWYRQILGQGPELLVQFQDESVVDDSQLPKDRFSAERLKGVDSTLKIQPAELGDSAMYLCASSTRLNSGNTIYFGEGSWLTVV.

The chain links TRBV5-1 to TRBJ2-1; 16 bases are shared with TRBD2. Germline-derived CDR1 and CDR2 are SGHRS and YFSETQ. The junction had 5 bases not matched to a gene; V was cut back by 4 bases and J by 10 bases. The CDR3 length is 15 residues. CDR3 sequence reads: CASSGTSGGAEEQFF. The CDR3 bases are TGCGCCAGCAGCGGGACTAGCGGGGGGGCCGAAGAGCAGTTCTTC. The variable domain in full, completed from reference TRBV5-1 and TRBJ2-1, reads KAGVTQTPRYLIKTRGQQVTLSCSPISGHRSVSWYQQTPGQGLQFLFEYFSETQRNKGNFPGRFSGRQFSNSRSEMNVSTLELGDSALYLCASSGTSGGAEEQFFGPGTRLTVL.

The chain carries TRBV29-1 and TRBJ1-1; D perhaps matches TRBD1 (5 bases). The length of the CDR3 is 12 residues. The germline V gene has CDR1 SQVTM and CDR2 ANQGSEA. Trimming cost V 3 bases and J 4 bases, with 9 bases left between them. CDR3 coding DNA: TGCAGCGTTGATAAGGGGTCCACTGAAGCTTTCTTT. Protein: CSVDKGSTEAFF.

A single count supports this clone. The same CDR3 arises from other DNA sequences in this sample as well. The rearrangement joins TRBV7-3 to TRBJ2-3; 10 positions match TRBD2. Germline assignment: CDR1 SGHTA and CDR2 FQGTGA. The CDR3 is 15 amino acids. J lost 1 base, V lost 2 bases, and 0 bases had no gene match. CDR3 DNA sequence: TGTGCCAGCAGCTTACTAGCGGGAGGCACAGATACGCAGTATTTT. Translation gives CASSLLAGGTDTQYF.

J is TRBJ2-3 and V is TRBV3-1 (or the pseudogene TRBV3-2); 11 bases match TRBD2. Trimming at V came to 4 bases and at J to 5 bases, leaving 5 bases not matched to a gene. The germline V gene encodes CDR1 LGHDT and CDR2 YNNKEL (reference sequence). The CDR3 spans 15 residues. The CDR3 nucleotides are TGTGCCAGCAGCCCCCTAGCGGGGGGCCGAGATACGCAGTATTTT. Its protein is CASSPLAGGRDTQYF.

The chain combines TRBV15 with TRBJ1-6, with 10 bases matching TRBD1. V was pared by 5 bases and J by 6 bases, with 4 bases of the junction left unmatched. The CDR3 length is 15 residues. CDR1 LNHNV and CDR2 YYDKDF come from the germline V gene (reference sequence). CDR3 sequence reads: CATSGRDRGNSPLHF. The CDR3 nucleotides read TGTGCCACCAGCGGCCGGGACAGGGGTAATTCACCCCTCCACTTT.

The chain is built from TRBV7-7 and TRBJ2-5; tentatively, D is TRBD1 (6 bases). Germline loops: CDR1 SSHAT, CDR2 FNYEAQ (reference sequence). CDR3 size: 13 residues. V lost 5 bases to trimming and J lost 7 bases, with 14 bases between them. The CDR3 nucleotides are TGTGCCAGCAGCCCGGACAGTGGGGGGACCCAGTACTTC. Translation gives CASSPDSGGTQYF.

The CDR3 is CASSPRDRGGYGYTF. Written as DNA, the CDR3 is TGTGCCAGCAGTCCCCGAGACAGGGGGGGCTATGGCTACACCTTC. This sequence joins TRBV28 and TRBJ1-2; the match to TRBD1 covers 9 bases. Germline V CDR1 and CDR2: MDHEN, SYDVKM. The CDR3 totals 15 residues. V shed 5 bases and J 4 bases; nucleotides not matched to a gene: 8.

The genes are TRBV6-5 and TRBJ1-1; 10 nucleotides agree with TRBD1. Germline CDR1 reads MNHEY; CDR2 reads SVGAGI. There are 14 residues in the CDR3. The ends lost 2 bases at V and 8 bases at J; junction bases unmatched: 5. The CDR3 region has the DNA TGTGCCAGCAGTTACGACAGGGGGCCGGGGGAAGCTTTCTTT. This sequence encodes CASSYDRGPGEAFF.

Many counts were recorded for this clone. V gene TRBV7-3 combines with J gene TRBJ2-5; TRBD2 agrees at 15 bases. The CDR3 consists of 17 residues. Looked up from germline, CDR1 is SGHTA and CDR2 is FQGTGA. After removal of 2 bases from V and 5 bases from J, the junction contained 6 bases not matched to a gene. As DNA, the CDR3 is TGTGCCAGCAGCTTACCCGGACTAGCGGGGGGGCCCGAGACCCAGTACTTC. Translation gives CASSLPGLAGGPETQYF.

This chain joins TRBV18 and TRBJ1-3, with D unresolved. Per germline, CDR1 KGHSH and CDR2 LQKENI. Trimming removed 10 bases from V and 2 bases from J, with 12 bases in between. The CDR3 consists of 13 residues. The DNA for the CDR3 is TGTGCCACCGGGAAGGGCACTGGAAACACCATATATTTT. Its translation is CATGKGTGNTIYF.

This clone was seen a single time. The chain employs TRBV7-9 and TRBJ1-3; no firm D call. Germline lookup yields CDR1 SEHNR and CDR2 FQNEAQ (reference sequence). This CDR3 has 16 residues. Trimming took 1 base from V and 1 from J, leaving 11 bases between them. The CDR3 DNA follows: TGTGCCAGCAGCTTAGGTATAGGCGGATCTGGAAACACCATATATTTT. Amino acids: CASSLGIGGSGNTIYF.

This chain joins TRBV2 and TRBJ1-5, with 7 bases fitting TRBD1. V gave up 6 bases and J gave up 7 bases; unmatched junction bases: 9. Germline V gene lookup returns CDR1 SNHLY and CDR2 FYNNEI. The CDR3 sequence is 14 residues long. The CDR3 sequence: CASSTSRQGQPQHF. For the CDR3, the DNA is TGTGCCAGCAGCACCAGCCGACAGGGCCAGCCCCAGCATTTT.

This sequence joins TRBV4-3 and TRBJ1-5; 8 bases fit TRBD1. CDR3 length: 15 amino acids. V gave up 2 bases and J gave up 2 bases; unmatched junction bases: 2. CDR1 is LGHNA, CDR2 YSLEER, per germline. The DNA of the CDR3 is TGCGCCAGCAGCCAAAACAGGGGGGGCAATCAGCCCCAGCATTTT. It encodes CASSQNRGGNQPQHF.

The rearrangement uses TRBV6-5 and TRBJ1-1; TRBD1 aligns across 9 bases. Germline CDR1 is MNHEY and CDR2 is SVGAGI. The CDR3 contains 15 residues. The V segment lost 0 bases and the J segment 5 bases; nucleotides outside the gene matches: 4. The CDR3 DNA sequence: TGTGCCAGCAGTTACTCCGACAGGGGGGGAACTGAAGCTTTCTTT. Protein sequence: CASSYSDRGGTEAFF.

The V gene is TRBV6-6, the J gene TRBJ1-6; TRBD1 matches 10 bases. The CDR3 has 15 residues. Looked up from germline, CDR1 is MNHNY and CDR2 is SVGAGI (reference sequence). With V trimmed by 5 bases and J by 8 bases, 6 bases remained unmatched. The CDR3 region has the DNA TGTGCCAGCAGTAGCCGGACAGGGGGTGATTCACCCCTCCACTTT. As protein: CASSSRTGGDSPLHF.